This TCR beta chain was captured by sequencing in a study of graft-versus-host responses after intestinal transplantation. A single count supports this clone. Sequencing was performed with immunoSEQ multiplex PCR; in TCRdb, only in-frame clones are kept and a portion is missing. The sample comprises about 38,000 clones, less than 90% of which are singletons, and 3.5% rests with the top ten. The germline CDR1 and CDR2 sequences are SGDLS and YYNGEE. Trimming shortened V by 0 bases and J by 6 bases, and 13 bases separated the two germline ends. This CDR3 contains 15 residues. This material consisted of PBMCs, taken about 1,000 days after transplant. This TCR was recovered from a human patient who received an intestinal transplant, so some T cells may come from the graft donor. V usage is TRBV9 and J usage is TRBJ2-1; D ambiguous. The CDR3 DNA follows: TGTGCCAGCAGCGTAGAGGGTCTCACCGGCAATGAGCAGTTCTTC. Translation: CASSVEGLTGNEQFF.